Presented here are 31 T cell receptor beta chains from one specimen sequenced in a study of T cell responses to AZD1222 COVID-19 vaccine. Sequenced by immunoSEQ multiplex PCR; TCRdb stores in-frame clones only, minus some. Among about 99,000 clones listed, around nine tenths were seen once. The starting material was peripheral blood, obtained on day 0 of AZD1222 vaccination. All receptors come from an adult in good health.

J is TRBJ1-1 and V is TRBV7-6; no reliable D call. Germline CDR1 is SGHVS and CDR2 is FNYEAQ. Trimming shortened V by 3 bases and J by 11 bases, and 10 bases separated the two germline ends. The CDR3 runs to 11 residues. The chain's CDR3 is CASSLSVGAFF. CDR3 bases: TGTGCCAGCAGCTTGTCCGTTGGTGCTTTCTTT. Variable domain in full (rest from reference TRBV7-6 and TRBJ1-1): GAGVSQSPRYKVTKRGQDVALRCDPISGHVSLYWYRQALGQGPEFLTYFNYEAQQDKSGLPNDRFSAERPEGSISTLTIQRTEQRDSAMYRCASSLSVGAFFGQGTRLTVV.

The chain combines TRBV10-2 with TRBJ2-7, with TRBD2 as a possible D gene (5 bases). There are 15 residues in the CDR3. In germline, CDR1 is WSHSY, CDR2 SAAADI. The germline V and J ends were trimmed by 6 bases and 0 bases, with 15 bases remaining between them. The CDR3 DNA is TGCGCCAGCAGGGAAGTGGGGAGTAACTCCTACGAGCAGTACTTC. Amino acids: CASREVGSNSYEQYF.

The chain joins TRBV11-2 to TRBJ1-2; TRBD1 agrees at 7 bases. The V gene end was trimmed by 3 bases and the J gene end by 6 bases; junction bases not matched to a gene: 16. Germline V gene lookup returns CDR1 SGHAT and CDR2 FQNNGV. This CDR3 has 17 amino acids. CDR3 sequence reads: CASSFTGKQGIVDGYTF. CDR3 coding DNA: TGTGCCAGCAGCTTTACTGGAAAACAGGGGATCGTAGATGGCTACACCTTC.

The chain is built from TRBV3-1 (or the pseudogene TRBV3-2) and TRBJ2-5, with D possibly matching TRBD2 (6 bases). In germline, CDR1 is LGHDT, CDR2 YNNKEL (reference sequence). The CDR3 covers 15 residues. Trimming took off 0 bases at V and 4 bases at J, with 12 bases between the two ends. CDR3 DNA: TGTGCCAGCAGCCAAGAGATGGGACTCGGAGAGACCCAGTACTTC. Protein product: CASSQEMGLGETQYF.

CDR3 coding DNA: TGTGCCAGCAGATTCGGGACAGGGGCCCCAAAGACTGAAGCTTTCTTT. It yields the protein CASRFGTGAPKTEAFF. The J gene is TRBJ1-1, the V gene TRBV14, with 10 bases matching TRBD1. The ends lost 6 bases at V and 5 bases at J; junction bases unmatched: 12. Germline values: CDR1 SGHDN, CDR2 FVKESK. The CDR3 runs 16 residues.

The rearrangement links TRBV7-8 to TRBJ1-5; D not certain. The germline gives CDR1 SGHVS, CDR2 FQNEAQ. This CDR3 spans 16 amino acids. V lost 1 base and J lost 0, with 10 bases in between. The CDR3 sequence is CASSLEARLSNQPQHF. CDR3 bases: TGTGCCAGCAGCTTAGAAGCCAGGCTTAGCAATCAGCCCCAGCATTTT.

The CDR3 sequence is CASSLDGGAYIQYF. The DNA of the CDR3 is TGTGCCAGCAGCTTGGATGGGGGGGCATACATTCAGTACTTC. The chain has TRBV5-4 and TRBJ2-4; tentatively, D is TRBD2 (7 bases). Germline-derived CDR1 and CDR2 are SGHNT and YYREEE (reference sequence). The CDR3 totals 14 residues. V lost 0 bases and J lost 8, with 12 bases in between. The full variable domain, with the rest looked up from reference TRBV5-4 and TRBJ2-4, is ETGVTQSPTHLIKTRGQQVTLRCSSQSGHNTVSWYQQALGQGPQFIFQYYREEENGRGNFPPRFSGLQFPNYSSELNVNALELDDSALYLCASSLDGGAYIQYFGAGTRLSVL.

Turning to this clone: Given the absence of the conserved phenylalanine or tryptophan at the CDR3 end, a read error is likely. In DNA, the CDR3 is TGTGCCAGCAGGCCGGGATATGGGGATCATTCACCCCTCCACCTT. This translates into CASRPGYGDHSPLHL. The V and J genes are TRBV6-5 and TRBJ1-6, with no clear D. CDR1 is MNHEY and CDR2 is SVGAGI in the germline V gene. Trimming removed 6 bases from V and 8 bases from J, with 17 bases in between. This CDR3 spans 15 amino acids.

This chain joins TRBV21-1 and TRBJ1-1; the table's D call, TRBD1, has no DNA check behind it. TRBV21-1 is shown as a pseudogene. This CDR3 spans 15 amino acids. The CDR3 DNA reads as TGTGCCAGCAGCCCCCGAGGGGGATTAAACACTGAAGCTTTCTTT. Residues: CASSPRGGLNTEAFF.

This chain links TRBV4-1 with TRBJ1-1, with D uncertain. Germline loops: CDR1 MGHRA, CDR2 YSYEKL. The ends were cut back, 1 base at V and 9 bases at J, with 24 bases in the middle. The CDR3 covers 17 residues. CDR3 coding DNA: TGCGCCAGCAGCCAAGCCGCACGCGGACGATTAACCGAAAAAGCTTTCTTT. Translation gives CASSQAARGRLTEKAFF.

The chain couples TRBV12-3 or TRBV12-4 to TRBJ1-5; D is ambiguous. This CDR3 has 13 residues. Trimming cost V 6 bases and J 3 bases, with 9 bases left between them. CDR3 coding DNA: TGTGCCAGCAGACCCTCGCTCAATCAGCCCCAGCATTTT. Protein product: CASRPSLNQPQHF.

The V call is TRBV6-5, the J call TRBJ2-1; TRBD1 agrees at 8 bases. The V gene's germline CDR1 is MNHEY and CDR2 SVGAGI. V lost 6 bases, J lost 1 base, and 2 bases stayed unmatched. The CDR3 has 14 residues. The CDR3 DNA reads TGTGCCAGCAGCTGGGACAGGTCCTACAATGAGCAGTTCTTC. This encodes CASSWDRSYNEQFF.

This chain uses TRBV5-4 with TRBJ2-7, with D unclear. V was trimmed by 4 bases and J by 4 bases, leaving 9 bases between them. CDR1 SGHNT and CDR2 YYREEE come from the germline V gene (reference sequence). CDR3 size: 12 residues. The CDR3 sequence: CASSGIEYEQYF. The CDR3 DNA is TGTGCCAGCAGCGGGATCGAGTACGAGCAGTACTTC.

The rearrangement uses TRBV18 and TRBJ1-1, with 7 positions matching TRBD1. V trimming: 0 bases; J trimming: 0 bases; junction bases outside the gene matches: 1. The CDR3 is 15 residues long. The germline CDR1 and CDR2 sequences are KGHSH and LQKENI. CDR3 DNA: TGTGCCAGCTCACCACCGGGACAGCTGAACACTGAAGCTTTCTTT. It yields the protein CASSPPGQLNTEAFF.

The chain is built from TRBV14 and TRBJ2-3, with unresolved D. V lost 1 base to trimming and J lost 4 bases, with 15 bases between them. Germline-derived CDR1 and CDR2 are SGHDN and FVKESK. The length of the CDR3 is 16 residues. CDR3 sequence: CASSQGWALKADTQYF. In nucleotides, the CDR3 is TGTGCCAGCAGCCAAGGATGGGCCTTGAAGGCAGATACGCAGTATTTT. The whole variable domain, remainder taken from reference TRBV14 and TRBJ2-3, is EAGVTQFPSHSVIEKGQTVTLRCDPISGHDNLYWYRRVMGKEIKFLLHFVKESKQDESGMPNNRFLAERTGGTYSTLKVQPAELEDSGVYFCASSQGWALKADTQYFGPGTRLTVL.

The V gene is TRBV2, the J gene TRBJ2-7, with 13 bases lining up with TRBD2. Per germline, CDR1 SNHLY and CDR2 FYNNEI. The CDR3 loop spans 18 amino acids. After removal of 5 bases from V and 3 bases from J, the junction contained 13 bases not matched to a gene. The DNA of the CDR3 is TGTGCCAGCAGTCGAATAGGGCCGGGACTAGCGGGGAACTACGAGCAGTACTTC. Translation: CASSRIGPGLAGNYEQYF.

The V and J genes are TRBV19 and TRBJ2-2; no clear D. The ends were cut back, 7 bases at V and 7 bases at J, with 7 bases in the middle. The CDR3 length is 11 residues. Germline V CDR1 and CDR2: LNHDA, SQIVND (reference sequence). This CDR3 reads CASTTGGELFF. DNA of the CDR3: TGTGCCAGTACGACGGGCGGGGAGCTGTTTTTT.

The chain links TRBV29-1 to TRBJ2-7, with TRBD1 identical over 7 bases. V lost 8 bases, J lost 5 bases, and 12 bases stayed unmatched. CDR3 length equals 13 residues. Germline V gene lookup returns CDR1 SQVTM and CDR2 ANQGSEA. CDR3 bases: TGCAGCCCCTTAAGGGGGCCCTTAGACGAGCAGTACTTC. Translated, it gives CSPLRGPLDEQYF.

The CDR3 loop is CASSEFGGRDGYTF. DNA of the CDR3: TGTGCCAGCAGTGAATTTGGGGGGCGCGATGGCTACACCTTC. The chain couples TRBV6-1 to TRBJ1-2; D is perhaps TRBD1 (6 bases). CDR1 is MNHNS and CDR2 is SASEGT in the germline V gene. The CDR3 extends over 14 amino acids. Trimming stripped 2 bases from V and 6 bases from J, with 13 bases between.

The chain is built from TRBV5-6 and TRBJ1-2; D is uncertain. V lost 2 bases to trimming and J lost 0 bases, with 5 bases between them. CDR1 SGHDT and CDR2 YYEEEE come from the germline V gene. CDR3 length equals 13 residues. The CDR3 sequence: CASSLGTNYGYTF. The DNA for the CDR3 is TGTGCCAGCAGCTTAGGCACTAACTATGGCTACACCTTC.

V gene TRBV11-2 combines with J gene TRBJ2-5, with 10 bases identical to TRBD2. CDR3 length: 16 residues. Germline V gene sequence: CDR1 SGHAT, CDR2 FQNNGV. J lost 3 bases, V lost 1 base, and 5 bases had no gene match. Here the CDR3 reads CASSLGLAGLEETQYF. The CDR3 DNA follows: TGTGCCAGCAGCTTAGGACTAGCGGGTTTAGAAGAGACCCAGTACTTC. The full variable domain, with the rest looked up from reference TRBV11-2 and TRBJ2-5, is EAGVAQSPRYKIIEKRQSVAFWCNPISGHATLYWYQQILGQGPKLLIQFQNNGVVDDSQLPKDRFSAERLKGVDSTLKIQPAKLEDSAVYLCASSLGLAGLEETQYFGPGTRLLVL.

This clone is a singleton in its sample. V usage is TRBV3-1 (or the pseudogene TRBV3-2) and J usage is TRBJ2-7; unclear D gene. V lost 1 base, J lost 2 bases, and 9 bases lay in between. Per the germline V gene, CDR1 is LGHDT and CDR2 is YNNKEL (reference sequence). CDR3 length: 14 residues. The CDR3 sequence: CASSQAVGPYEQYF. For the CDR3, the DNA is TGTGCCAGCAGCCAAGCGGTCGGCCCCTACGAGCAGTACTTC.

The CDR3 bases are TGTGCCAGCAGCAGCGGACAAGGTGAAAAACTGTTTTTT. Amino acids: CASSSGQGEKLFF. The rearrangement joins TRBV6-5 to TRBJ1-4; D may be TRBD1 (5 bases). V gave up 6 bases and J gave up 7 bases, with 12 bases separating them. This CDR3 region has 13 residues. The germline V gene has CDR1 MNHEY and CDR2 SVGAGI.

V usage is TRBV6-1 and J usage is TRBJ2-2, with TRBD1 identical over 11 bases. The CDR3 extends over 17 amino acids. The germline V gene encodes CDR1 MNHNS and CDR2 SASEGT. The J segment lost 1 base and the V segment lost 3 bases, leaving 4 bases of the junction unmatched. CDR3 nucleotides: TGTGCCAGCAGTGACCGGACAGGGGGCATGAACACCGGGGAGCTGTTTTTT. Protein: CASSDRTGGMNTGELFF.

The rearrangement joins TRBV5-6 to TRBJ1-3; D unclear. Germline V gives CDR1 SGHDT, CDR2 YYEEEE. The CDR3 sequence is 14 residues long. V was cut by 0 bases and J by 1 base, with 5 bases left in between. The CDR3 spells CASSLGISGNTIYF. For the CDR3, the DNA is TGTGCCAGCAGCTTGGGGATTTCTGGAAACACCATATATTTT. Based on the CDR3 plus reference TRBV5-6 and TRBJ1-3, the full variable domain is DAGVTQSPTHLIKTRGQQVTLRCSPKSGHDTVSWYQQALGQGPQFIFQYYEEEERQRGNFPDRFSGHQFPNYSSELNVNALLLGDSALYLCASSLGISGNTIYFGEGSWLTVV.

This clone was observed once. CDR3 DNA: TGTGCCAGCAGCTTAACGGCAGGGTGGGATGAAAAACTGTTTTTT. This encodes CASSLTAGWDEKLFF. The chain recombines TRBV7-2 with TRBJ1-4; possibly TRBD1 for D (5 bases). CDR1 is SGHTA, CDR2 FQGNSA, per germline. Trimming stripped 2 bases from V and 6 bases from J, with 13 bases between. The CDR3 is 15 residues long.

The rearrangement uses TRBV6-5 and TRBJ2-3; TRBD1 might be the D (5 bases). Germline CDR1 and CDR2: MNHEY and SVGAGI. This CDR3 is 13 amino acids long. V shed 8 bases and J shed 0 bases, with 9 bases lying between them. The CDR3 region has the DNA TGTGCCAGCTGGCAGGGAAGCACAGATACGCAGTATTTT. Protein sequence: CASWQGSTDTQYF.

This chain links TRBV2 with TRBJ1-5, with TRBD1 as a possible D gene (5 bases). This CDR3 contains 13 residues. Trimming removed 6 bases from V and 4 bases from J, with 10 bases in between. Germline V gene sequence: CDR1 SNHLY, CDR2 FYNNEI. This chain's CDR3 is CASRLAGNQPQHF. The DNA for the CDR3 is TGTGCCAGCAGGTTGGCAGGGAATCAGCCCCAGCATTTT.

The chain joins TRBV29-1 to TRBJ1-5, with TRBD1 matching over 7 bases. The CDR3 runs 15 residues. The germline gives CDR1 SQVTM, CDR2 ANQGSEA. V lost 0 bases, J lost 4 bases, and 6 bases stayed unmatched. CDR3 bases: TGCAGCGTTGAAGAACAGGGGAATCGGAATCAGCCCCAGCATTTT. Protein: CSVEEQGNRNQPQHF.

The gene calls are TRBV19 and TRBJ2-3; TRBD1 is a possible D gene (5 bases). Per the germline V gene, CDR1 is LNHDA and CDR2 is SQIVND (reference sequence). The CDR3 consists of 15 residues. The V end lost 0 bases, the J end lost 0 bases, and 7 bases lay between the germline ends. CDR3 nucleotide sequence: TGTGCCAGTAGTATAGAGAAGGGGAGCACAGATACGCAGTATTTT. Translation gives CASSIEKGSTDTQYF.

The chain has TRBV7-3 and TRBJ1-1; D remains ambiguous. The CDR3 covers 13 residues. Germline values: CDR1 SGHTA, CDR2 FQGTGA. Trimming took 3 bases from V and 5 from J, leaving 10 bases between them. The CDR3: CASSFLGATEAFF. The CDR3 DNA is TGTGCCAGCAGCTTTCTAGGAGCTACTGAAGCTTTCTTT.